This TCR beta chain was observed in a study of blood T cell repertoires in COVID-19. Original data processing: How many nucleated cells were present was estimated from reference gene primer amplification. The method was immunoSEQ multiplex PCR; TCRdb's version includes in-frame clones alone and lacks a portion of them. Clonal size and the V and J genes are those of that table, whereas D and trimming came from the DNA. The table has around 130,000 clones, around nine tenths seen once. Per the germline V gene, CDR1 is SGHAT and CDR2 is FQDESV (reference sequence). Between the trimmed V and J ends, which lost 3 bases and 4 bases, there was a span of 10 bases. The CDR3 contains 13 residues.

Sample: peripheral blood. The chain carries TRBV11-1 and TRBJ2-7; D call uncertain. The TCR sequence derives from a man over 45 with active COVID-19. DNA of the CDR3: TGTGCCAGCAGCTTGCGACAAGAATACGAGCAGTACTTC. It specifies CASSLRQEYEQYF. Variable domain in full (rest from reference TRBV11-1 and TRBJ2-7): EAEVAQSPRYKITEKSQAVAFWCDPISGHATLYWYRQILGQGPELLVQFQDESVVDDSQLPKDRFSAERLKGVDSTLKIQPAELGDSAMYLCASSLRQEYEQYFGPGTRLTVT.